Described below is a single T cell receptor beta chain sequence and its context. Its antigen is not identified. The data were taken from a study of cytomegalovirus exposure and HLA in healthy donors. Study results and caveats: A later analysis reportedly found that, within productive TCRs, an Asian-associated ancestry cluster had fewer N-insertions than the mean observed across the approximately 700 donors.

Germline V gene lookup returns CDR1 SGHNT and CDR2 YYREEE (reference sequence). The CDR3 is 16 amino acids. The V gene lost 0 bases and the J gene lost 3 bases, with 12 bases spanning the gap. The PCR ran on 60 Vbeta and 13 Jbeta primers. This table comes from immunoSEQ multiplex PCR, and its TCRdb copy is limited to in-frame clones, with some not included. This sample's clone table lists around 200,000 clones. Sequencing used PBMCs. The receptor was isolated from a woman between 25 and 40 years old in good health and CMV-seropositive. The V and J genes are TRBV5-4 and TRBJ2-2, with a weak D call TRBD1 (6 bases). The CDR3 loop is CASSLGRPGDTGELFF. The CDR3 DNA sequence: TGTGCCAGCAGCTTGGGGAGGCCAGGGGACACCGGGGAGCTGTTTTTT.